A selection of T cell receptor beta chains follows, all from one sample in a study of control samples from healthy donors and cancer patients. The data were produced by immunoSEQ multiplex PCR, yet TCRdb's version contains in-frame clones alone and is incomplete. The table lists 100,000 to 150,000 clones, roughly 87% of them singletons. The sample was blood. The receptor set was obtained from a man aged 18-30 years in good health. The CDR3 runs from the conserved cysteine through the conserved F or W. The D gene is left open where the match is weak. Clone size, where shown, is once, few, many, or a class for clones that have expanded.

V,J,size,D,CDR3,DNA
TRBV6-2/TRBV6-3,TRBJ1-6,NA,NA,CASSYSQVYNSPLHF,TGTGCCAGCAGTTACTCGCAGGTCTATAATTCACCCCTCCACTTT
TRBV3-1/TRBV3-2,TRBJ1-4,NA,NA,CASSQEELATNEKLFF,TGTGCCAGCAGCCAAGAGGAGCTAGCAACTAATGAAAAACTGTTTTTT
TRBV6-2/TRBV6-3,TRBJ2-5,once,NA,CASSSAEETQYF,TGTGCCAGCAGTTCCGCTGAGGAGACCCAGTACTTC
TRBV6-2/TRBV6-3,TRBJ2-7,NA,NA,CASSYRNSQGSYEQYF,TGTGCCAGCAGTTACCGCAACTCCCAGGGGTCCTACGAGCAGTACTTC
TRBV5-1,TRBJ2-1,NA,TRBD2,CASSRTSQGGARNEQFF,TGCGCCAGCAGTCGGACTAGCCAGGGTGGGGCGCGAAATGAGCAGTTCTTC
TRBV5-4,TRBJ2-5,NA,NA,CASSLDSGTETQYF,TGTGCCAGCAGCTTGGACTCAGGGACTGAGACCCAGTACTTC
TRBV5-1,TRBJ2-3,NA,NA,CASSLVPGQNTDTQYF,TGCGCCAGCAGCTTAGTTCCCGGACAAAACACAGATACGCAGTATTTT
TRBV19,TRBJ1-5,NA,NA,CASSISGRVNQPQHF,TGTGCCAGTAGTATAAGCGGCAGGGTCAATCAGCCCCAGCATTTT
TRBV11-2,TRBJ2-7,NA,NA,CASSSPRDISYEQYF,TGTGCCAGCAGCTCCCCCCGGGACATATCCTACGAGCAGTACTTC
TRBV27,TRBJ1-2,NA,NA,CASSLRGARAGDYGYTF,TGTGCCAGCAGTTTAAGGGGGGCGCGGGCCGGGGACTATGGCTACACCTTC
TRBV28,TRBJ2-5,NA,NA,CASSGGTVGETQYF,TGTGCCAGCAGTGGAGGGACAGTGGGAGAGACCCAGTACTTC
TRBV30,TRBJ1-1,NA,NA,CAWNSPNTEAFF,TGTGCCTGGAACAGCCCGAACACTGAAGCTTTCTTT
TRBV7-3,TRBJ2-2,NA,NA,CASSLRAPGLANTGELFF,TGTGCCAGCAGCTTAAGGGCCCCAGGGCTCGCGAACACCGGGGAGCTGTTTTTT